This TCR beta chain was identified during a study of cytomegalovirus exposure and HLA in healthy donors. Study-level background: The 90 to 150 validation repertoires used a platform that matched the one used for the 550 to 800 first-cohort repertoires, as a later analysis reported. Study-level points and caveats: Rare TCR sequences dominated, though some public TCRs recurred in many donors. Reports described diagnosis of cytomegalovirus status by the classifier as highly specific and sensitive. A subsequent analysis found that TCR clusters from the first cohort also tended to co-occur in the 110 or so validation repertoires, with about 93% of cluster scores above 0.

The CDR3 is made up of 12 amino acids. The ends were cut back, 6 bases at V and 1 base at J, with 4 bases in the middle. Germline values: CDR1 MDHEN, CDR2 SYDVKM. The assay was immunoSEQ multiplex PCR, and TCRdb's table has in-frame clones only and misses some. Of 250,000 to 300,000 clones in the sample, just over 85% were seen once. Remarks on this clone: No antigen is known for it.

The J gene is TRBJ1-5, the V gene TRBV28; D is ambiguous. The receptor's source is a woman aged 18 to 35 in good health and CMV-seronegative. Input material: PBMCs. CDR3 protein: CASRGSNQPQHF. Written as DNA, the CDR3 is TGTGCCAGCAGGGGCAGCAATCAGCCCCAGCATTTT.